This passage covers 30 T cell receptor beta chains from one sample sequenced in a study of cytomegalovirus exposure and HLA in healthy donors. Amplification used 60 Vbeta primers and 13 Jbeta primers. Libraries were prepared by immunoSEQ multiplex PCR; TCRdb keeps only in-frame clonotypes and omits some of them. In the table there are some 190,000 clones, more than 65% of which are singletons. Sample: PBMCs. The receptors come from a female donor in good health and CMV-seronegative.

This rearrangement joins TRBV28 to TRBJ2-1, with 10 bases fitting TRBD2. V dropped 1 base and J dropped 0; count of bases not matched to a gene: 3. CDR3 length: 17 residues. Germline V gives CDR1 MDHEN, CDR2 SYDVKM. The chain's CDR3 is CASSLLGTSDSYNEQFF. CDR3 sequence (DNA): TGTGCCAGCAGTTTATTGGGGACTAGCGACTCCTACAATGAGCAGTTCTTC.

J is TRBJ1-2 and V is TRBV29-1; 8 positions match TRBD1. There are 17 residues in the CDR3. J gave up 8 bases and V 5 bases, and 22 bases lay outside the gene matches. Germline-derived CDR1 and CDR2 are SQVTM and ANQGSEA. CDR3 sequence (DNA): TGCAGCGTTCTAAAAGGGACCGGGACAGGAGTGTTTGGGGGCTACACCTTC. Its protein product is CSVLKGTGTGVFGGYTF. Full variable domain (missing parts from reference TRBV29-1 and TRBJ1-2): SAVISQKPSRDICQRGTSLTIQCQVDSQVTMMFWYRQQPGQSLTLIATANQGSEATYESGFVIDKFPISRPNLTFSTLTVSNMSPEDSSIYLCSVLKGTGTGVFGGYTFGSGTRLTVV.

This clone came up once. The chain joins TRBV19 to TRBJ1-4; 9 bases align to TRBD1. The V segment lost 5 bases and the J segment 8 bases; nucleotides outside the gene matches: 6. Per germline, CDR1 LNHDA and CDR2 SQIVND (reference sequence). CDR3 length: 14 amino acids. The CDR3 DNA is TGTGCCAGTAGTCCACAGGGGGCCTGGGAAAAACTGTTTTTT. This translates into CASSPQGAWEKLFF.

The gene calls are TRBV19 and TRBJ1-5; D is unclear. Germline lookup yields CDR1 LNHDA and CDR2 SQIVND (reference sequence). Trimming removed 3 bases at V and 0 bases at J, with 15 bases between. The CDR3 covers 17 residues. The CDR3 loop reads CASSIPVEAYSNQPQHF. The CDR3 nucleotides are TGTGCCAGTAGTATCCCCGTGGAGGCTTATAGCAATCAGCCCCAGCATTTT.

The chain uses TRBV19 and TRBJ2-5; tentatively, D is TRBD2 (6 bases). Germline loops: CDR1 LNHDA, CDR2 SQIVND (reference sequence). CDR3 length: 15 residues. V lost 5 bases to trimming and J lost 7 bases, with 20 bases between them. CDR3 sequence (DNA): TGTGCCAGTAGTTTTTCCTCTAGCGACCGGTGGACCCAGTACTTC. Its translation is CASSFSSSDRWTQYF.

The J gene is TRBJ2-7, the V gene TRBV30, with D possibly matching TRBD1 (5 bases). The CDR3 spans 13 residues. CDR1 is GTSNPN, CDR2 SVGIG, per germline (reference sequence). With 2 bases removed from V and 4 bases from J, the gap between germline ends came to 12 bases. CDR3 protein: CAWSQGVGYEQYF. CDR3 sequence (DNA): TGTGCCTGGAGTCAGGGTGTAGGTTACGAGCAGTACTTC. The full variable domain, with the rest looked up from reference TRBV30 and TRBJ2-7, is SQTIHQWPATLVQPVGSPLSLECTVEGTSNPNLYWYRQAAGRGLQLLFYSVGIGQISSEVPQNLSASRPQDRQFILSSKKLLLSDSGFYLCAWSQGVGYEQYFGPGTRLTVT.

The J gene is TRBJ1-1, the V gene TRBV4-1; D is unresolved. The CDR3 has 15 residues. The V end was cut by 1 base, the J end by 5 bases, with 14 bases between. From germline, CDR1 is MGHRA and CDR2 YSYEKL. In nucleotides, the CDR3 is TGCGCCAGCAGCCAAGTCGACACCCGAGGGACTGAAGCTTTCTTT. Translated: CASSQVDTRGTEAFF.

This clone has just a few counts. J is TRBJ1-5 and V is TRBV7-9; no clear D. CDR1 is SEHNR, CDR2 FQNEAQ, per germline (reference sequence). V was clipped by 0 bases and J by 5 bases, with 8 bases between them. The CDR3 is 14 residues long. CDR3 sequence (DNA): TGTGCCAGCAGCTTAGCGGCACCCGATCAGCCCCAGCATTTT. It codes for CASSLAAPDQPQHF. The full variable domain, completed using reference TRBV7-9 and TRBJ1-5, is DTGVSQNPRHKITKRGQNVTFRCDPISEHNRLYWYRQTLGQGPEFLTYFQNEAQLEKSRLLSDRFSAERPKGSFSTLEIQRTEQGDSAMYLCASSLAAPDQPQHFGDGTRLSIL.

This clone showed up just once. The V call is TRBV28, the J call TRBJ2-7, with 9 bases identical to TRBD1. The ends lost 2 bases at V and 0 bases at J; junction bases unmatched: 11. Germline loops: CDR1 MDHEN, CDR2 SYDVKM. This CDR3 contains 18 residues. CDR3 in amino acids: CASSLGTGLLRSSYEQYF. CDR3 DNA sequence: TGTGCCAGCAGTTTAGGGACAGGGTTATTACGGAGCTCCTACGAGCAGTACTTC.

The gene calls are TRBV7-3 and TRBJ2-1; no definite D call. Trimming removed 0 bases at V and 11 bases at J, with 11 bases between. CDR1 is SGHTA, CDR2 FQGTGA, per germline. The CDR3 is 13 amino acids. The DNA of the CDR3 is TGTGCCAGCAGCTTAACAGACATAGACAAGCAGTTCTTC. Amino acid sequence: CASSLTDIDKQFF.

This clone turned up a few times. The rearrangement uses TRBV4-2 and TRBJ1-5; D is perhaps TRBD1 (6 bases). Germline V gene data show CDR1 as LGHNA and CDR2 as YNFKEQ. V shed 0 bases and J shed 0 bases, with 9 bases lying between them. This CDR3 is built from 16 residues. CDR3 protein: CASSQEQGNSNQPQHF. In DNA, the CDR3 is TGTGCCAGCAGCCAAGAACAGGGAAATAGCAATCAGCCCCAGCATTTT.

This chain uses TRBV9 with TRBJ2-1; 11 bases align to TRBD2. The CDR3 is 16 residues long. Germline CDR1 SGDLS, CDR2 YYNGEE. The trim removed 0 bases at V and 6 bases at J, leaving 5 bases unmatched. CDR3 amino acids: CASSVDVAGGINEQFF. CDR3 DNA: TGTGCCAGCAGCGTAGATGTAGCGGGGGGGATCAATGAGCAGTTCTTC. Filled out from reference TRBV9 and TRBJ2-1, the complete variable domain reads DSGVTQTPKHLITATGQRVTLRCSPRSGDLSVYWYQQSLDQGLQFLIQYYNGEERAKGNILERFSAQQFPDLHSELNLSSLELGDSALYFCASSVDVAGGINEQFFGPGTRLTVL.

V and J are TRBV30 and TRBJ2-3; weak D call: TRBD2 (9 bases). This CDR3 region has 16 residues. CDR1 is GTSNPN and CDR2 is SVGIG in the germline V gene (reference sequence). V lost 2 bases and J 4 bases, leaving 19 bases between the germline ends. CDR3 protein: CAWSPGQGGGADTQYF. The CDR3, as DNA: TGTGCCTGGAGTCCCGGACAGGGCGGGGGGGCAGATACGCAGTATTTT.

The gene calls are TRBV2 and TRBJ2-7; 11 bases are shared with TRBD1. The CDR3 sequence is 14 residues long. V was clipped by 10 bases and J by 3 bases; unmatched bases: 8. Germline V gives CDR1 SNHLY, CDR2 FYNNEI. The CDR3 coding sequence is TGTGCCACCCAACCGGGACAGGGGGTCTACGAGCAGTACTTC. This sequence encodes CATQPGQGVYEQYF. The full variable domain, rest sourced from reference TRBV2 and TRBJ2-7, is EPEVTQTPSHQVTQMGQEVILRCVPISNHLYFYWYRQILGQKVEFLVSFYNNEISEKSEIFDDQFSVERPDGSNFTLKIRSTKLEDSAMYFCATQPGQGVYEQYFGPGTRLTVT.

The genes are TRBV7-8 and TRBJ1-4; TRBD1 is a possible D gene (5 bases). Germline CDR1 SGHVS, CDR2 FQNEAQ. V gave up 1 base and J gave up 10 bases, with 10 bases separating them. This CDR3 is 13 amino acids long. CDR3 coding DNA: TGTGCCAGCAGCTTAGATGGGGGGGGAAAACTGTTTTTT. Translation: CASSLDGGGKLFF.

There are a few counts of this clone. The rearrangement links TRBV19 to TRBJ2-7, with D unresolved. Germline assignment: CDR1 LNHDA and CDR2 SQIVND (reference sequence). The CDR3 is 16 amino acids. The V gene lost 0 bases and the J gene lost 2 bases, with 14 bases spanning the gap. Here the CDR3 reads CASSIDGAVRTYEQYF. The CDR3, as DNA: TGTGCCAGTAGTATAGATGGAGCAGTTCGCACCTACGAGCAGTACTTC.

The rearrangement links TRBV2 to TRBJ2-5, with 9 nucleotides matching TRBD2. The DNA end is more similar to TRBJ2-7, so the J call may be wrong. This CDR3 contains 14 residues. Germline lookup yields CDR1 SNHLY and CDR2 FYNNEI. CDR3 nucleotides: TGTGCCAGCAGAAGCGGGGGGACCTCCTACGAGCAGTACTTC. This translates into CASRSGGTSYEQYF.

In its sample, this clone was seen a few times. V gene TRBV5-1 combines with J gene TRBJ2-1; TRBD2 matches 7 bases. CDR1 is SGHRS and CDR2 is YFSETQ in the germline V gene. With 3 bases clipped from V and 1 base from J, the junction kept 13 bases outside the gene matches. There are 18 residues in the CDR3. DNA for the CDR3: TGCGCCAGCAGCTGGGGATTATACCGGGGGGTATCCTACAATGAGCAGTTCTTC. Amino acids: CASSWGLYRGVSYNEQFF.

J is TRBJ1-1 and V is TRBV6-5, with TRBD1 identical over 9 bases. This CDR3 comprises 14 residues. The germline gives CDR1 MNHEY, CDR2 SVGAGI. Germline trimming cut 7 bases from V and 2 bases from J; bases unmatched to any gene: 5. This CDR3 is CASKRDRANTEAFF. CDR3 bases: TGTGCCAGCAAAAGGGACAGGGCAAACACTGAAGCTTTCTTT.

In regard to this clone: Relative to the germline gene, one junction end is altered; a read error may explain this. The V call is TRBV7-9, the J call TRBJ2-2; weak D call: TRBD1 (6 bases). This CDR3 comprises 18 residues. The germline V gene has CDR1 SEHNR and CDR2 FQNEAQ (reference sequence). The CDR3 is CSSSSWGRSRATGGELFF. CDR3 coding DNA: TGTTCCAGCAGCAGCTGGGGGCGAAGCCGGGCTACGGGTGGGGAGCTGTTTTTT.

The table lists this clone with a few counts. The chain joins TRBV6-5 to TRBJ2-5; 9 bases fit TRBD2. Trimming took 5 bases from V and 4 from J; bases not matched to a gene: 8. CDR3 length: 15 residues. CDR1 MNHEY and CDR2 SVGAGI come from the germline V gene. The CDR3 loop reads CASSQTSGDLETQYF. The DNA for the CDR3 is TGTGCCAGCAGTCAGACTAGCGGCGACCTAGAGACCCAGTACTTC.

The chain recombines TRBV29-1 with TRBJ2-7; 12 bases match TRBD2. Germline V gene sequence: CDR1 SQVTM, CDR2 ANQGSEA. This CDR3 is 13 amino acids long. Trimming removed 8 bases from V and 1 base from J; junction bases left unmatched: 3. The CDR3 DNA follows: TGCAGCACTGGACTAGCGGGATCCTACGAGCAGTACTTC. Protein sequence: CSTGLAGSYEQYF.

The rearrangement uses TRBV6-4 and TRBJ2-1, with a possible D match to TRBD2 (5 bases). V dropped 2 bases and J dropped 7 bases, with 6 bases sitting between them. Germline V lookup: CDR1 MRHNA, CDR2 SNTAGT. This CDR3 has 12 amino acids. This chain's CDR3 is CASSDRENEQFF. As DNA, the CDR3 is TGTGCCAGCAGTGACAGGGAGAATGAGCAGTTCTTC.

V is TRBV11-2 and J is TRBJ1-5, with a tentative D call TRBD1 (6 bases). Germline V CDR1 and CDR2: SGHAT, FQNNGV. The V gene lost 2 bases and the J gene lost 7 bases, with 12 bases spanning the gap. CDR3 size: 14 residues. CDR3 loop: CASSLRGGGQPQHF. The CDR3 coding sequence is TGTGCCAGCAGCTTAAGGGGAGGGGGACAGCCCCAGCATTTT.

V gene TRBV6-5 combines with J gene TRBJ1-1; 8 bases fit TRBD1. Trimming cost V 4 bases and J 8 bases; bases outside gene matches: 3. Germline V gene lookup returns CDR1 MNHEY and CDR2 SVGAGI. The CDR3 is 12 residues long. CDR3 nucleotide sequence: TGTGCCAGCAGTTGGAGGACAGGGGAAGCTTTCTTT. Translation: CASSWRTGEAFF.

This clone was observed a single time. The chain uses TRBV9 and TRBJ1-3, with 7 positions matching TRBD1. The trim removed 3 bases at V and 2 bases at J, leaving 5 bases unmatched. The length of the CDR3 is 15 residues. The germline V gene encodes CDR1 SGDLS and CDR2 YYNGEE. In nucleotides, the CDR3 is TGTGCCAGCAGCGCTACAGGGGTGGCTGGAAACACCATATATTTT. Its protein product is CASSATGVAGNTIYF. Full variable domain (remainder filled in from reference TRBV9 and TRBJ1-3): DSGVTQTPKHLITATGQRVTLRCSPRSGDLSVYWYQQSLDQGLQFLIQYYNGEERAKGNILERFSAQQFPDLHSELNLSSLELGDSALYFCASSATGVAGNTIYFGEGSWLTVV.

This CDR3 reads CASSPGLAGYEQYF. The CDR3, as DNA: TGTGCCAGCAGTCCCGGACTAGCGGGATACGAGCAGTACTTC. This chain links TRBV27 with TRBJ2-7; 12 positions match TRBD2. The CDR3 spans 14 residues. From germline, CDR1 is MNHEY and CDR2 SMNVEV (reference sequence). Unmatched junction bases numbered 3, after V lost 5 bases and J lost 4 bases.

The chain combines TRBV4-1 with TRBJ2-1; 8 bases map to TRBD1. This CDR3 contains 14 residues. Germline assignment: CDR1 MGHRA and CDR2 YSYEKL. V lost 2 bases and J lost 8; bases outside the gene matches: 5. For the CDR3, the DNA is TGCGCCAGCAGCCAATACGACAGGGGTGATGAGCAGTTCTTC. It specifies CASSQYDRGDEQFF.

The chain employs TRBV29-1 and TRBJ2-1; D uncertain. Germline V gene sequence: CDR1 SQVTM, CDR2 ANQGSEA. There are 11 residues in the CDR3. The V and J ends lost 7 bases and 6 bases respectively, with 10 bases between them. CDR3 sequence: CSGLVSNEQFF. CDR3 bases: TGCAGCGGTCTAGTGAGCAATGAGCAGTTCTTC.

This chain joins TRBV5-6 and TRBJ1-4; tentatively, D is TRBD1 (6 bases). Germline lookup yields CDR1 SGHDT and CDR2 YYEEEE. The CDR3 is 16 amino acids. Trimming removed 6 bases from V and 2 bases from J, with 17 bases in between. The CDR3 reads CASNELGAGTNEKLFF. The CDR3 DNA is TGTGCCAGCAACGAGCTGGGGGCAGGGACTAATGAAAAACTGTTTTTT.